This TCR beta chain is drawn from a study of blood T cell repertoires in COVID-19. Across the study: From the United States, Italy and Spain came samples of acute and convalescent COVID-19.

Residents of 24 US areas, aged about 18 to 95 years, made up the participants. How the authors handled the data: It was from reference gene primer amplification that nucleated cell counts were estimated. Profiling relied on immunoSEQ multiplex PCR, and the TCRdb table lists in-frame clones only, not all of them. That table furnishes V, J and clone size, whereas the DNA furnished D and trimming. The sample has 400,000 to 550,000 clones, approximately 90% seen once. Germline trimming cut 4 bases from V and 7 bases from J; bases unmatched to any gene: 4. The CDR3 sequence is 14 residues long. CDR1 and CDR2 (germline): SNHLY, FYNNEI.

The rearrangement links TRBV2 to TRBJ1-6; 7 bases are a match to TRBD1. The source of this sequence is a young woman with acute COVID-19. The sequencing sample was made of PBMCs or T cells enriched from blood (not recorded which). Here the CDR3 DNA reads TGTGCCAGCAGTGTCGGGGACAGCAATTCACCCCTCCACTTT. This encodes CASSVGDSNSPLHF.